One sample yielded the 12 T cell receptor beta chains listed below, sequenced in a study of T cell repertoires in cytomegalovirus infection. No antigen has been assigned to these receptors. Using its own MiXCR run on the reads, TCRdb lists one record per CDR3 protein. The sample yields 900,000 to 950,000 distinct CDR3 sequences, more than 25% seen once. The starting material was cultured CD8+ T cells from PBMCs, obtained from culture after CMV antigen stimulation. The receptor set was obtained from a human donor in good health (CMV status not recorded). Some clones in this sample may be carry-over from other donors' samples.

This clonotype was counted many times. The V and J genes are TRBV27 and TRBJ2-7; D is ambiguous. This CDR3 is 14 amino acids long. Trimming removed 0 bases from V and 0 bases from J, with 6 bases in between. CDR1 MNHEY and CDR2 SMNVEV come from the germline V gene (reference sequence). The CDR3 protein is CASSLSGTSYEQYF. The CDR3 DNA sequence: TGTGCCAGCAGTTTATCGGGTACCTCCTACGAGCAGTACTTC.

Many counts were recorded for this clonotype. The chain has TRBV7-8 and TRBJ1-1; D might be TRBD1 (6 bases). Germline V lookup: CDR1 SGHVS, CDR2 FQNEAQ. The length of the CDR3 is 16 residues. V was pared by 6 bases and J by 1 base, with 18 bases between. In nucleotides, the CDR3 is TGTGCCAGCAGGGTTAAGGGACATTGGGAGAACACTGAAGCTTTCTTT. Its translation is CASRVKGHWENTEAFF.

V usage is TRBV7-9 and J usage is TRBJ1-6; D not resolved. Germline loops: CDR1 SEHNR, CDR2 FQNEAQ (reference sequence). The V and J ends lost 1 base and 14 bases respectively, with 9 bases between them. CDR3 length: 12 residues. Written as DNA, the CDR3 is TGTGCCAGCAGCTTAGACCCTTGGTCCCTCCACTTT. Translation: CASSLDPWSLHF.

This chain joins TRBV19 and TRBJ2-1; 8 bases agree with TRBD1. CDR1 and CDR2 from the germline V gene are LNHDA and SQIVND (reference sequence). The V and J ends lost 4 bases and 7 bases, in that order; junction bases with no gene match: 9. The CDR3 runs to 15 residues. CDR3 loop: CASSTPTGTGNEQFF. The DNA for the CDR3 is TGTGCCAGTAGTACTCCCACGGGGACAGGAAATGAGCAGTTCTTC.

The chain recombines TRBV10-2 with TRBJ2-5, with D unresolved. The CDR3 consists of 15 residues. Germline V gene sequence: CDR1 WSHSY, CDR2 SAAADI. The ends were cut back, 7 bases at V and 2 bases at J, with 17 bases in the middle. DNA for the CDR3: TGCGCCAGCATGATGGATACACTCCTTCAAGAGACCCAGTACTTC. Translation: CASMMDTLLQETQYF.

The chain recombines TRBV27 with TRBJ2-5; possible D gene TRBD1, 5 bases. The CDR3 has 14 amino acids. Germline-derived CDR1 and CDR2 are MNHEY and SMNVEV (reference sequence). Trimming stripped 6 bases from V and 5 bases from J, with 16 bases between. CDR3 protein: CASSPDNVGETQYF. As DNA, the CDR3 is TGTGCCAGCAGCCCGGACAACGTCGGGGAGACCCAGTACTTC.

This clonotype appeared a single time. The chain couples TRBV11-2 to TRBJ2-1; weak D call: TRBD2 (5 bases). Trimming removed 5 bases at V and 4 bases at J, with 18 bases between. CDR3 length: 16 amino acids. Germline values: CDR1 SGHAT, CDR2 FQNNGV. The CDR3 nucleotides read TGTGCCAGCAGCGTTAACTGGGCCCCGGGATACAATGAGCAGTTCTTC. Translation: CASSVNWAPGYNEQFF.

V gene TRBV6-5 combines with J gene TRBJ2-5; 8 nucleotides agree with TRBD2. J gave up 2 bases and V 4 bases, and 6 bases lay outside the gene matches. Germline CDR1 MNHEY, CDR2 SVGAGI. The CDR3 consists of 15 residues. CDR3 DNA sequence: TGTGCCAGCAGTTCCCGGACTAGCTCTCAAGAGACCCAGTACTTC. Encoded protein: CASSSRTSSQETQYF.

The chain links TRBV14 to TRBJ2-1; a weak D match, TRBD1 (6 bases). Germline assignment: CDR1 SGHDN and CDR2 FVKESK. CDR3 size: 18 residues. V was trimmed by 0 bases and J by 0 bases, leaving 15 bases between them. CDR3: CASSQEDWQGSSYNEQFF. CDR3 nucleotide sequence: TGTGCCAGCAGCCAAGAAGATTGGCAGGGGAGCTCCTACAATGAGCAGTTCTTC.

The chain uses TRBV27 and TRBJ1-5; a possible D gene is TRBD1 (6 bases). The CDR3 loop spans 14 amino acids. Germline CDR1 MNHEY, CDR2 SMNVEV (reference sequence). Trimming removed 5 bases from V and 4 bases from J, with 12 bases in between. The CDR3 DNA is TGTGCCAGCAGTACCGGGACACTGAATCAGCCCCAGCATTTT. It is translated as CASSTGTLNQPQHF.

The gene calls are TRBV7-2 and TRBJ1-5; tentative D call: TRBD1 (5 bases). The CDR3 has 15 amino acids. Per the germline V gene, CDR1 is SGHTA and CDR2 is FQGNSA. V shed 3 bases and J shed 2 bases, with 11 bases lying between them. The CDR3, as DNA: TGTACCAGCAGCTTGGGGCACGGGGGCAATCAGCCCCAGCATTTT. This encodes CTSSLGHGGNQPQHF.

The chain couples TRBV6-2 or TRBV6-3 to TRBJ2-7; possibly TRBD2 for D (5 bases). The CDR3 has 16 residues. Trimming pared 0 bases from V and 1 base from J, leaving 13 bases between. Germline CDR1 MNHEY, CDR2 SVGEGT. CDR3: CASSYSIEGGSYEQYV. CDR3 coding DNA: TGTGCCAGCAGTTACTCGATTGAGGGTGGGTCCTACGAGCAGTACGTC.